The 18 T cell receptor beta chains below come from one sample, sequenced in a study of OX40 agonist ivuxolimab in advanced cancers. Here immunoSEQ multiplex PCR was the method, and the copy in TCRdb shows in-frame clones only, minus some. The table includes about 60,000 clones, around 86% detected once. Specimen: CD4+ or CD8+ T cells sorted from blood, collected in a trial of the OX40 agonist ivuxolimab. The receptor source for this set is an adult with an advanced solid tumor such as melanoma, head and neck, liver or kidney cancer.

As DNA, the CDR3 is TGTGCCAGCAGCCATACAGGGTCCCAGCAGTACTTC. It encodes CASSHTGSQQYF. The chain joins TRBV28 to TRBJ2-7; a weak D match, TRBD1 (6 bases). The CDR3 covers 12 residues. Trimming took off 6 bases at V and 8 bases at J, with 14 bases between the two ends. CDR1 is MDHEN, CDR2 SYDVKM, per germline.

This chain links TRBV19 with TRBJ1-2; the match to TRBD1 covers 7 bases. The V gene end was trimmed by 7 bases and the J gene end by 6 bases; junction bases not matched to a gene: 8. The CDR3 covers 13 residues. Germline V gene data show CDR1 as LNHDA and CDR2 as SQIVND (reference sequence). CDR3: CASTLTGRNGYTF. CDR3 sequence (DNA): TGTGCCAGTACCCTGACAGGGAGGAATGGCTACACCTTC.

This clone was counted a few times. The J gene is TRBJ1-2, the V gene TRBV9; D perhaps matches TRBD1 (5 bases). The CDR3 is 13 amino acids. Germline V CDR1 and CDR2: SGDLS, YYNGEE. The ends were cut back, 2 bases at V and 8 bases at J, with 13 bases in the middle. DNA for the CDR3: TGTGCCAGCAGCGTTCCGGGACTGCTCGGCTACACCTTC. The encoded protein is CASSVPGLLGYTF. Based on the CDR3 plus reference TRBV9 and TRBJ1-2, the full variable domain is DSGVTQTPKHLITATGQRVTLRCSPRSGDLSVYWYQQSLDQGLQFLIQYYNGEERAKGNILERFSAQQFPDLHSELNLSSLELGDSALYFCASSVPGLLGYTFGSGTRLTVV.

The gene calls are TRBV2 and TRBJ1-3; D gene uncertain. From germline, CDR1 is SNHLY and CDR2 FYNNEI. The CDR3 consists of 12 residues. Trimming stripped 3 bases from V and 3 bases from J, with 3 bases between. In DNA, the CDR3 is TGTGCCAGCAGTGATTATGGAAACACCATATATTTT. This gives the protein CASSDYGNTIYF.

The chain has TRBV28 and TRBJ2-7; D is possibly TRBD1 or TRBD2 (5 bases each). Germline V CDR1 and CDR2: MDHEN, SYDVKM. This CDR3 contains 14 residues. Trimming took off 7 bases at V and 7 bases at J, with 20 bases between the two ends. CDR3 sequence (DNA): TGTGCCAGCAATACCCCCCTCCAGGGAGAAGAGCAGTACTTC. Amino acid sequence: CASNTPLQGEEQYF.

This rearrangement joins TRBV5-6 to TRBJ1-2; TRBD1 matches 8 bases. Per the germline V gene, CDR1 is SGHDT and CDR2 is YYEEEE. The CDR3 contains 14 residues. Trimming took 4 bases from V and 2 from J; bases not matched to a gene: 4. The CDR3 sequence is CASSANRGNYGYTF. The CDR3 DNA reads TGTGCCAGCAGCGCCAACAGGGGGAACTATGGCTACACCTTC.

V usage is TRBV5-6 and J usage is TRBJ1-3, with 8 bases identical to TRBD1. Germline V gene sequence: CDR1 SGHDT, CDR2 YYEEEE. V shed 4 bases, J shed 0 bases, and the junction held 6 bases outside the gene matches. CDR3 length: 16 amino acids. CDR3 protein: CASSRGQDVSGNTIYF. The CDR3 DNA reads as TGTGCCAGCAGCAGGGGACAGGACGTCTCTGGAAACACCATATATTTT.

The rearrangement joins TRBV9 to TRBJ2-3; possibly TRBD1 for D (6 bases). Trimming pared 5 bases from V and 1 base from J, leaving 11 bases between. This CDR3 is built from 14 residues. Germline V CDR1 and CDR2: SGDLS, YYNGEE. In DNA, the CDR3 is TGTGCCAGCAGTCAGACAGGAGGCACAGATACGCAGTATTTT. The encoded protein is CASSQTGGTDTQYF. The whole variable domain, remainder taken from reference TRBV9 and TRBJ2-3, is DSGVTQTPKHLITATGQRVTLRCSPRSGDLSVYWYQQSLDQGLQFLIQYYNGEERAKGNILERFSAQQFPDLHSELNLSSLELGDSALYFCASSQTGGTDTQYFGPGTRLTVL.

The chain recombines TRBV7-3 with TRBJ2-7, with 7 bases that match TRBD2. With V trimmed by 2 bases and J by 4 bases, 8 bases remained unmatched. There are 15 residues in the CDR3. CDR1 SGHTA and CDR2 FQGTGA come from the germline V gene. Here the CDR3 reads CASSLGSSGPYEQYF. CDR3 bases: TGTGCCAGCAGCTTAGGTTCTAGCGGACCGTACGAGCAGTACTTC.

J is TRBJ1-2 and V is TRBV9, with D unclear. V was clipped by 0 bases and J by 3 bases, with 12 bases between them. The CDR3 has 15 amino acids. The germline CDR1 and CDR2 sequences are SGDLS and YYNGEE. The CDR3 here is CASSVGESSYYGYTF. The DNA of the CDR3 is TGTGCCAGCAGCGTAGGTGAATCCTCTTACTATGGCTACACCTTC.

The gene calls are TRBV28 and TRBJ1-2; D call uncertain. The V gene lost 3 bases and the J gene lost 7 bases, with 9 bases spanning the gap. The CDR3 runs 12 residues. CDR1 and CDR2 from the germline V gene are MDHEN and SYDVKM. CDR3 nucleotides: TGTGCCAGCAGTTTTGCAGGAGCTGGCTACACCTTC. As protein: CASSFAGAGYTF.

The rearrangement joins TRBV25-1 to TRBJ1-4; TRBD1 is a possible D gene (5 bases). Germline V lookup: CDR1 MGHDK, CDR2 SYGVNS. This CDR3 region has 13 residues. Trimming stripped 6 bases from V and 14 bases from J, with 19 bases between. For the CDR3, the DNA is TGTGCCAGCAGCGCCATAGGGACGAAATTTCTGTTTTTT. This encodes CASSAIGTKFLFF.

The rearrangement links TRBV19 to TRBJ2-1; perhaps D is TRBD1 or TRBD2 (6 bases each). The V end lost 7 bases, the J end lost 3 bases, and 16 bases lay between the germline ends. Germline V gene sequence: CDR1 LNHDA, CDR2 SQIVND (reference sequence). This CDR3 contains 15 residues. CDR3 DNA sequence: TGTGCCAGTAAACCCACGGGGGCGAACTACAATGAGCAGTTCTTC. Amino acid sequence: CASKPTGANYNEQFF.

This chain connects TRBV6-5 to TRBJ2-5; possible D gene TRBD2, 7 bases. The germline gives CDR1 MNHEY, CDR2 SVGAGI. This CDR3 contains 14 residues. V lost 4 bases to trimming and J lost 7 bases, with 16 bases between them. The chain's CDR3 is CASSSQGGGGTQYF. The CDR3 region has the DNA TGTGCCAGCAGTTCCCAAGGGGGGGGAGGGACCCAGTACTTC.

This clone was seen only a few times. This chain joins TRBV28 and TRBJ2-7; maybe TRBD2 (5 bases). This CDR3 spans 16 amino acids. The germline gives CDR1 MDHEN, CDR2 SYDVKM. V lost 3 bases to trimming and J lost 0 bases, with 15 bases between them. CDR3 amino acids: CASSFNDYLSSYEQYF. The CDR3 region has the DNA TGTGCCAGCAGTTTCAATGACTACTTAAGCTCCTACGAGCAGTACTTC.

The rearrangement links TRBV19 to TRBJ1-1, with 10 positions matching TRBD1. CDR1 is LNHDA, CDR2 SQIVND, per germline (reference sequence). V lost 1 base and J lost 5; bases outside the gene matches: 4. The CDR3 contains 15 residues. In DNA, the CDR3 is TGTGCCAGTAGTATAGGCGGACAGGGGGGGACTGAAGCTTTCTTT. It specifies CASSIGGQGGTEAFF.

This chain links TRBV7-2 with TRBJ2-2; the D is unclear. From germline, CDR1 is SGHTA and CDR2 FQGNSA. This CDR3 has 14 amino acids. The V end lost 3 bases, the J end lost 2 bases, and 7 bases lay between the germline ends. The CDR3 region is CASSFSSNTGELFF. CDR3 in DNA: TGTGCCAGCAGCTTTTCCAGTAACACCGGGGAGCTGTTTTTT. Combining the CDR3 with reference TRBV7-2 and TRBJ2-2 gives the whole variable domain GAGVSQSPSNKVTEKGKDVELRCDPISGHTALYWYRQSLGQGLEFLIYFQGNSAPDKSGLPSDRFSAERTGGSVSTLTIQRTQQEDSAVYLCASSFSSNTGELFFGEGSRLTVL.

The genes are TRBV10-3 and TRBJ2-1, with 7 bases aligning to TRBD1. Looked up from germline, CDR1 is ENHRY and CDR2 is SYGVKD. The CDR3 totals 13 residues. V lost 4 bases and J lost 10; bases outside the gene matches: 7. CDR3: CAISGVQGNEQFF. CDR3 DNA sequence: TGTGCCATCAGTGGAGTACAGGGGAACGAGCAGTTCTTC.